This is a list of T cell receptor beta chains from one sample in a study of regulatory T cells in long-lasting Graves disease. TCRdb re-called the multiplex PCR reads with MiXCR, one entry per CDR3 protein. The table records more than 450,000 distinct CDR3 sequences, 12% of them present only once. These sequences were also reported in another study, on T cells in Graves' hyperthyroidism and ophthalmopathy.

The material sequenced was peripheral blood mononuclear cells (PBMCs), taken at new diagnosis, from a patient treated with antithyroid drugs. Source of these receptors: a woman aged 30 to 39 with Graves disease. The CDR3 runs from the conserved cysteine through the conserved F or W. D genes are given only for firm matches. Size tells how often a clone was seen (once, few, many) or the class of an expanded clone, and some rows leave it out.

d_call clone_size j_call v_call cdr3_aa
. . TRBJ2-2 TRBV9 CASSVGPFPNTGELFF
. few TRBJ1-1 TRBV30 CAWIWGFSTEAFF
TRBD1 . TRBJ1-2 TRBV4-1 CASSQDRGTGRVDGYTF
TRBD1 few TRBJ1-1 TRBV7-9 CASSPRDRGFRNTEAFF
. . TRBJ2-7 TRBV9 CASSVYGGEQYF
. many TRBJ1-2 TRBV10-2 CASIGGVKNGYTF
TRBD1 many TRBJ1-5 TRBV2 CASSDGSWDRGQPQHF
TRBD2 few TRBJ2-7 TRBV27 CASSPLAGVFHEQYF
TRBD2 many TRBJ2-7 TRBV6-1 CASSDRLARIAYEQYF
. few TRBJ2-1 TRBV19 CASMKGTLNQQFF
TRBD1 many TRBJ1-2 TRBV6-1 CASRGDRTGPNYGYTF
. . TRBJ2-1 TRBV5-1 CASSLGLVSSYNEQFF
. many TRBJ2-1 TRBV28 CASSPRTRYNEQFF
TRBD2 many TRBJ2-7 TRBV28 CASSLARLAAYEQYF
TRBD1 . TRBJ2-1 TRBV9 CASSPRTGASNEQFF
. . TRBJ1-3 TRBV28 CASSLTLGSGNTIYF
. . TRBJ1-2 TRBV12-3/TRBV12-4 CASRQGGGYTF
TRBD2 . TRBJ2-2 TRBV9 CASSVHSGTVLENTGELFF
. many TRBJ2-7 TRBV27 CASSFLRGSSYEQYF
TRBD1 . TRBJ1-1 TRBV27 CASSFGTGTMNTEAFF
TRBD1 . TRBJ2-7 TRBV20-1 CSAQPPGTGGFEQYF
. many TRBJ2-5 TRBV6-1 CASSVLGFHKETQYF
. few TRBJ1-1 TRBV7-2 CASSSPGDSEAFF
TRBD1 many TRBJ1-1 TRBV6-2/TRBV6-3 CASRGQGAQDTEAFF
. few TRBJ2-5 TRBV6-1 CASSARTAQETQYF
. many TRBJ1-1 TRBV6-2/TRBV6-3 CASSYGGRYTEAFF
TRBD2 many TRBJ2-7 TRBV20-1 CSASVRREKQYF
. many TRBJ2-6 TRBV2 CATDSGSGANVLTF
. few TRBJ1-5 TRBV28 CASSFRGYYQPQHF
. few . TRBV6-2/TRBV6-3 CASRKGFAGEQYF
. . TRBJ2-3 TRBV27 CASSSLWGSTDTQYF
. many TRBJ1-4 TRBV20-1 CSARDPAASNEKLFF
TRBD1 . TRBJ2-2 TRBV30 CAWRGGSWDRFSSTGELFF
TRBD1 . TRBJ2-3 TRBV20-1 CSARDRGRGDTQYF
. . TRBJ2-2 TRBV20-1 CSARAKGGGSTGELFF
. . TRBJ2-3 TRBV5-1 CASSPPIRGPTDTQYF
. few TRBJ1-2 TRBV6-5 CASSYSTSGLLGYGYTF
. many TRBJ1-1 TRBV2 CASSENPGDTEAFF
. many TRBJ1-5 TRBV27 CASSDGYSNQPQHF
. many TRBJ1-1 TRBV7-8 CASSSLETDLMAFF
TRBD1 few TRBJ1-6 TRBV27 CASSRQGTNSPLHF
TRBD1 many TRBJ2-7 TRBV29-1 CSAVTGGTSYEQYF
TRBD2 . TRBJ2-7 TRBV27 CASSLLGGSTQQYF
. many TRBJ1-2 TRBV6-1 CASKEGLLSFWGYTF
TRBD2 few TRBJ2-3 TRBV19 CASSSLRGADTQYF
. many TRBJ2-7 TRBV20-1 CSATRSWAQSGEQYF
. few TRBJ1-4 TRBV14 CASSRGQYEKLFF
TRBD1 few TRBJ1-1 TRBV4-1 CASSHRGVAEAFF
TRBD2 . TRBJ2-6 TRBV27 CASSHSAGGPGANVLTF
. many TRBJ2-3 TRBV7-6 CASSPQHSLSTDTQYF
. many TRBJ2-5 TRBV6-1 CASSEKQRTYQETQYF
TRBD1 few TRBJ1-5 TRBV28 CASSSGTGVQPQHF